In this sample, the clone carrying this T cell receptor (beta chain) turned up a few times. From 500 ng of total RNA, TCR beta-specific cDNA was reverse-transcribed using a constant-region primer. Three nested multiplex PCR rounds, a slightly modified ARM-PCR, produced the libraries for TCR beta. TRBV1-TRBV30 forward primers paired with a C-beta reverse primer were used in the first two PCR rounds, which ran roughly 9 cycles each. One entry per CDR3 protein, called by TCRdb with MiXCR from the multiplex PCR reads. The sample has 310,000 or so distinct CDR3 sequences; roughly three fifths are singletons. Unsorted whole blood yielded the blood RNA, and germline DNA was also extracted. This specimen belongs to a study of tumor-infiltrating lymphocytes in primary liver carcinoma. About the research overall: Surgical resection was the treatment these patients received for primary liver carcinoma. Among the tumors, stages were T1-T3 N0M0 and sizes about 4 to 11 cm.

The CDR3 length is 15 residues. Trimming left V 7 bases short and J 2 bases short, with 14 bases between. Germline CDR1 and CDR2: MNHEY and SVGAGI. This clonotype was obtained from a woman aged 25 to 39 with primary liver carcinoma and hepatitis B virus infection. The sequenced material came from peripheral blood. The V gene is TRBV6-5, the J gene TRBJ2-2, with a possible D match to TRBD2 (7 bases). The CDR3 sequence: CASMGASGNTGELFF. CDR3 nucleotides: TGTGCCAGCATGGGGGCTAGCGGAAACACCGGGGAGCTGTTTTTT.